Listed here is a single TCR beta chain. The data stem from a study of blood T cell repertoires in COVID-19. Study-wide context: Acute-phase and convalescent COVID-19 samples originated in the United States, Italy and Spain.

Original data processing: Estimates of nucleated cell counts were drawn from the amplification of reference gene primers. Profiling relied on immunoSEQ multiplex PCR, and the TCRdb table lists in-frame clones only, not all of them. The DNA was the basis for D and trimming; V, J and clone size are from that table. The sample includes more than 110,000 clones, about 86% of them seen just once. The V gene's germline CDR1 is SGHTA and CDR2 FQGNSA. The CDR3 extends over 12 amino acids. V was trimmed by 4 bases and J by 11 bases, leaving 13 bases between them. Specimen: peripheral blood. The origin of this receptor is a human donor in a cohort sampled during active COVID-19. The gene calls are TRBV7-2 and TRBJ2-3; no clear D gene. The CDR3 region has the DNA TGTGCCAGCAGCTCCTCGGCCCGAGGGCAGTATTTT. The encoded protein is CASSSSARGQYF.